This TCR beta chain was found in a study of immune cell composition in non-small cell lung cancer. Study-level findings and limits: Lung squamous cell carcinoma tumours had significantly higher top 10 clone scores and productive clonality than lung adenocarcinoma. Adenocarcinomas with higher top tumour-associated clone frequency had more reactive TILs.

Of note for this clone: The antigen remains undetermined.

Data came from immunoSEQ multiplex PCR; TCRdb stores just in-frame clones and leaves some out. The sample lists about 11,000 clones; roughly 60% were seen once. The CDR3 is 15 amino acids. CDR1 is MNHNY and CDR2 is SVGAGI in the germline V gene (reference sequence). Trimming cost V 5 bases and J 8 bases; bases outside gene matches: 10. The gene calls are TRBV6-6 and TRBJ2-1; TRBD1 matches 9 bases. The specimen was lung tumor tissue. This TCR came from a human donor with non-small cell lung cancer. The CDR3 region has the DNA TGTGCCAGCAGTATCACAGGGGGCGATAGCGATGAGCAGTTCTTC. Translation: CASSITGGDSDEQFF.